This T cell receptor beta chain derives from a study of OX40 agonist ivuxolimab in advanced cancers. The assay was immunoSEQ multiplex PCR, and TCRdb's table has in-frame clones only and misses some. The data hold roughly 38,000 clones, with around 80% observed a single time. CDR1 is SQVTM and CDR2 is ANQGSEA in the germline V gene. The CDR3 length is 13 residues. V trimming: 2 bases; J trimming: 7 bases; junction bases outside the gene matches: 5. This material consisted of CD4+ or CD8+ T cells sorted from blood, taken in a trial of the OX40 agonist ivuxolimab. This receptor was obtained from an adult with an advanced solid tumor such as melanoma, head and neck, liver or kidney cancer. The gene calls are TRBV29-1 and TRBJ1-2; 9 nucleotides agree with TRBD1. In nucleotides, the CDR3 is TGCAGCGTTGAACCACAGGGGGCGGTTGGCTACACCTTC. Translating it yields CSVEPQGAVGYTF.